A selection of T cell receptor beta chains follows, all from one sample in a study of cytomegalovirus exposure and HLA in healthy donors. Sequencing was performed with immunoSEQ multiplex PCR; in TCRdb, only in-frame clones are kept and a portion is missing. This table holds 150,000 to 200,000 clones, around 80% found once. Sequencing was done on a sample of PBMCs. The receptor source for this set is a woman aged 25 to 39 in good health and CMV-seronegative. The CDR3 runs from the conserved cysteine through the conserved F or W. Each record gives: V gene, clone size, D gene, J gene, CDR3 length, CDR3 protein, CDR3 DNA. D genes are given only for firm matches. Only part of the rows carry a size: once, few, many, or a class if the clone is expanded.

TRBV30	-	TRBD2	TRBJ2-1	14	CAWAPLAGGNEQFF	TGTGCCTGGGCCCCACTAGCGGGGGGGAATGAGCAGTTCTTC
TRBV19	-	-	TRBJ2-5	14	CASSIVGLGETQYF	TGTGCCAGTAGTATAGTCGGACTTGGGGAGACCCAGTACTTC
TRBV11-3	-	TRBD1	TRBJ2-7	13	CASSLGQGDEQYF	TGTGCCAGCAGCTTAGGACAGGGGGACGAGCAGTACTTC
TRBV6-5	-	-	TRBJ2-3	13	CASSWTTTDTQYF	TGTGCCAGCAGTTGGACAACCACAGATACGCAGTATTTT
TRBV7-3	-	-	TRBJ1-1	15	CASQGTERPNTEAFF	TGTGCCAGTCAGGGGACGGAGAGACCAAACACTGAAGCTTTCTTT
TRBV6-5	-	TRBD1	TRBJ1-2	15	CASRPQGRGDYGYTF	TGTGCCAGCAGACCACAGGGGCGGGGGGACTATGGCTACACCTTC
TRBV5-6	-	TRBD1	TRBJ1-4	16	CASSSPLQGENEKLFF	TGTGCCAGCAGCTCCCCCCTACAGGGGGAAAATGAAAAACTGTTTTTT
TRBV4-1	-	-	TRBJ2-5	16	CASSQPPGKLGETQYF	TGCGCCAGCAGCCAGCCCCCAGGGAAGCTCGGCGAGACCCAGTACTTC
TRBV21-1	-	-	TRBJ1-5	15	CASSREEQGNQPQHF	TGTGCCAGCAGCAGGGAGGAACAGGGCAATCAGCCCCAGCATTTT
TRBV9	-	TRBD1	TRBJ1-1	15	CASSPRQGNWAEAFF	TGTGCCAGCAGCCCACGACAGGGCAACTGGGCTGAAGCTTTCTTT
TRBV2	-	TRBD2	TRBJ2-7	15	CASSEGGRGAGEQYF	TGTGCCAGCAGTGAAGGGGGGCGGGGGGCTGGTGAGCAGTACTTC
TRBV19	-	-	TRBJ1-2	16	CASSIAGGWQFYGYTF	TGTGCCAGTAGTATAGCCGGAGGGTGGCAATTCTATGGCTACACCTTC
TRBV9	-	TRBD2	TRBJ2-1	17	CASSVGVSGATYNEQFF	TGTGCCAGCAGCGTAGGAGTTAGCGGGGCTACCTACAATGAGCAGTTCTTC
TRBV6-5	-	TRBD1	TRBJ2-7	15	CASSPGQYRTYEQYF	TGTGCCAGCAGCCCGGGACAGTACCGCACCTACGAGCAGTACTTC
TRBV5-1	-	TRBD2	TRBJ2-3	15	CASSWAGGSTDTQYF	TGCGCCAGCAGCTGGGCGGGGGGAAGCACAGATACGCAGTATTTT
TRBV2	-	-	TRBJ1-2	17	CASSRHTSSPANYGYTF	TGTGCCAGCAGTCGACACACCTCAAGCCCAGCTAACTATGGCTACACCTTC
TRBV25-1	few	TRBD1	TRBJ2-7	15	CATDSEGTGLDEQYF	TGTGCCACCGACTCCGAAGGGACAGGGCTCGACGAGCAGTACTTC
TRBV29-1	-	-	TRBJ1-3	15	CSVEERGGSGNTIYF	TGCAGCGTTGAAGAAAGGGGCGGCTCTGGAAACACCATATATTTT
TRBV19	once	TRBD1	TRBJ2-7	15	CASSSTGTGGYEQYF	TGTGCCAGTAGTTCAACCGGGACAGGGGGCTACGAGCAGTACTTC
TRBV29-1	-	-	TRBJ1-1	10	CSARNTEAFF	TGCAGCGCCCGGAACACTGAAGCTTTCTTT
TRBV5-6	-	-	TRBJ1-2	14	CASSFSEGWGGYTF	TGTGCCAGCAGCTTTTCGGAGGGCTGGGGTGGCTACACCTTC
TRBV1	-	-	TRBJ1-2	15	CTSSQQEGPSYGYTF	TGCACCAGCAGTCAACAGGAGGGACCTTCCTATGGCTACACCTTC
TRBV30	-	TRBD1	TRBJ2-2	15	CACRDRGSSTGELFF	TGTGCCTGCCGGGACAGGGGGTCTAGCACCGGGGAGCTGTTTTTT
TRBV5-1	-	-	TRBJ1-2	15	CASSLADTWNYGYTF	TGCGCCAGCAGCTTGGCCGACACCTGGAACTATGGCTACACCTTC
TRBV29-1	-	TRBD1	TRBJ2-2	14	CSVAGTGVTGELFF	TGCAGCGTAGCCGGGACAGGGGTCACCGGGGAGCTGTTTTTT
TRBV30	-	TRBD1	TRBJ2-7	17	CAWSVQGTTSWGYEQYF	TGTGCCTGGAGTGTACAGGGGACAACCAGCTGGGGCTACGAGCAGTACTTC
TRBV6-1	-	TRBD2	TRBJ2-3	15	CASSELVTSRDTQYF	TGTGCCAGCAGTGAACTTGTGACTAGCAGGGATACGCAGTATTTT
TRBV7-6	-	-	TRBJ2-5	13	CASSLVTSETQYF	TGTGCCAGCAGCTTAGTAACTAGTGAGACCCAGTACTTC
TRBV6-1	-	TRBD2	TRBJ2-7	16	CASSAAAAGGAYEQYF	TGTGCCAGCAGTGCGGCGGCAGCGGGGGGAGCCTACGAGCAGTACTTC
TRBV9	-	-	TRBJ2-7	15	CASSVAPGETAEQYF	TGTGCCAGCAGCGTCGCACCAGGGGAAACGGCCGAGCAGTACTTC
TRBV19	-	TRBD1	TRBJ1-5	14	CASHGQGGGQPQHF	TGTGCCAGCCATGGACAGGGCGGCGGGCAGCCCCAGCATTTT
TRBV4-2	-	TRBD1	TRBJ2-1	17	CASSQDPAQGASNEQFF	TGTGCCAGCAGCCAAGATCCGGCCCAGGGGGCTTCGAATGAGCAGTTCTTC
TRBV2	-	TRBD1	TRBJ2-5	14	CASKPGQGGRTQYF	TGTGCCAGCAAACCGGGACAGGGAGGAAGAACCCAGTACTTC
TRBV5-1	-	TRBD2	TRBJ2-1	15	CASSPGTSANGEQFF	TGCGCCAGCAGCCCGGGGACTAGCGCCAATGGTGAGCAGTTCTTC
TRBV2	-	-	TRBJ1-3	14	CASSDTASGNTIYF	TGTGCCAGCAGTGACACAGCCTCTGGAAACACCATATATTTT
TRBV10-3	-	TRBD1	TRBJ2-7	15	CAIRRGTGGDYEQYF	TGTGCCATCAGGAGGGGGACAGGGGGCGACTACGAGCAGTACTTC
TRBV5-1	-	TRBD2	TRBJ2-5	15	CASSLLAGGQETQYF	TGCGCCAGCAGCTTACTAGCGGGGGGACAAGAGACCCAGTACTTC
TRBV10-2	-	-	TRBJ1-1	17	CASTGVLSGDAGTEAFF	TGCGCCAGCACCGGGGTACTAAGCGGGGACGCCGGCACTGAAGCTTTCTTT
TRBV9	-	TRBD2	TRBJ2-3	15	CASSGSGGYTDTQYF	TGTGCCAGCAGCGGTAGCGGGGGTTACACAGATACGCAGTATTTT
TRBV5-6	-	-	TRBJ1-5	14	CASSLPGSNQPQHF	TGTGCCAGCAGCCTTCCGGGGAGCAATCAGCCCCAGCATTTT
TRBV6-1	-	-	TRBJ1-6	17	CASSELGGGSYNSPLHF	TGTGCCAGCAGTGAATTGGGGGGAGGCTCCTATAATTCACCCCTCCACTTT
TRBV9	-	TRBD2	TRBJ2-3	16	CASSVDPSGGGDTQYF	TGTGCCAGCAGCGTAGATCCTAGCGGGGGGGGAGATACGCAGTATTTT
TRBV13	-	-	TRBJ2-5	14	CASSLGGLQETQYF	TGTGCCAGCAGCTTAGGGGGCCTACAAGAGACCCAGTACTTC
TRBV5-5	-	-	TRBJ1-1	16	CASSFPGLGLGTEAFF	TGTGCCAGCAGCTTCCCAGGACTCGGGTTGGGGACTGAAGCTTTCTTT
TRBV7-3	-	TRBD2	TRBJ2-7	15	CASSLTSGGGSEQYF	TGTGCCAGCAGCCTGACTAGCGGGGGGGGGTCCGAGCAGTACTTC
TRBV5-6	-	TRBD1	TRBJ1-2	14	CASSLRDRRYGYTF	TGTGCCAGCAGCTTGCGGGACAGGAGATATGGCTACACCTTC
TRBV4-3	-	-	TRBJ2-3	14	CASSQGLSTDTQYF	TGCGCCAGCAGCCAGGGCCTCAGCACAGATACGCAGTATTTT
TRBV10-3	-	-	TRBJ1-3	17	CAISAYHRVNSGNTIYF	TGTGCCATCAGTGCTTACCACAGGGTAAACTCTGGAAACACCATATATTTT
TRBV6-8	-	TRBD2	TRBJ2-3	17	CASSSQRGTRGTDTQYF	TGTGCCAGCAGCTCACAGCGGGGGACTCGGGGCACAGATACGCAGTATTTT
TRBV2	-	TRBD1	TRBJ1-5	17	CASTRDRGTYSNQPQHF	TGTGCCAGTACCCGGGACAGGGGAACCTATAGCAATCAGCCCCAGCATTTT
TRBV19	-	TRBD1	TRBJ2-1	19	CASSRPGQRFSSSYNEQFF	TGTGCCAGTAGTCGCCCGGGACAGAGATTTTCCAGCTCCTACAATGAGCAGTTCTTC